Listed below are T cell receptor beta chains from one sample, sequenced in a study of T cells in Graves' hyperthyroidism and ophthalmopathy. TCRdb independently ran MiXCR on the multiplex PCR reads; one entry per CDR3 protein. The table shows more than 150,000 distinct CDR3 sequences, with 15% to 20% occurring only once. Sample: blood. All receptors come from a woman aged 45-65 years with Graves' hyperthyroidism. The CDR3 runs from the conserved cysteine through the conserved F or W.

V gene,CDR3 protein
TRBV27,CASSLMSGDNEQFF
TRBV14,CASSQPTGGLGVNEKLFF
TRBV2,CASRGTSGGAGELFF
TRBV7-2,CASSRTGTGLRETQYF
TRBV20-1,CSAVRQGTNEKLFF
TRBV5-1,CASSQFNYGYTF
TRBV7-9,CASSPPGQTDYGYTF
TRBV20-1,CSASDGSPGETQYF
TRBV4-3,CASSQDPSDTQYF
TRBV4-1,CASSPTSRGYTQYF
TRBV6-1,CASSTGQGSYNEQFF
TRBV6-2/TRBV6-3,CASSWTALNTEAFF
TRBV18,CASSLNGGMNTEAFF
TRBV6-1,CASSRGTGPPASQPQHF
TRBV11-2,CASSLVGAVKLFF
TRBV28,CASVPRGTGETEAFF
TRBV4-1,CASSQDRGVLQETQYF
TRBV7-3,CASSLRGGNEQYF
TRBV4-1,CASSQGHSNTGELFF
TRBV29-1,CSVAGDGYTF
TRBV15,CATSRDWGGGVGYTF
TRBV5-6,CASRDPRRDTGELFF
TRBV19,CASSMGFEKLFF
TRBV5-1,CASSFYQETQYF
TRBV7-2,CASSHGTRAYEQYF
TRBV19,CASSMFGGNTEAFF
TRBV6-6,CASSYSGQGETQYF
TRBV20-1,CSARDPGWNTEAFF
TRBV27,CASSLRGSNYGYTF
TRBV29-1,CSCRGLMNTEAFF
TRBV3-1,CASSQETGLGYTF
TRBV7-2,CASRRQGATKNTEAFF
TRBV7-9,CASSSTSSYSGNTIYF
TRBV15,CATNITGRGNQPQHF
TRBV4-3,CASSQVKAGGPQGTQYF
TRBV19,CASSIGQDYEQYF
TRBV6-5,CASSYRGGSGELFF
TRBV5-1,CASSLVAVRGGANVLTF
TRBV19,CASSPYPESAGTDTQYF
TRBV19,CASPWGNTIYF
TRBV7-2,CASSSTRSSHTQYF
TRBV30,CAWSPIGRTANEAFF
TRBV7-9,CASSQGSAGRLSAFF
TRBV5-7,CVSSLARGLNQPQHF
TRBV12-3/TRBV12-4,CASSWTSGAYEQYF
TRBV4-1,CASSQEESALQETQYF
TRBV9,CASSVATGGRGETQYF
TRBV27,CASSYDSNQPQHF
TRBV6-5,CASSYGQVMYEQYF
TRBV11-3,CASSLGHREGQPQHF
TRBV5-1,CASSLAGERGGESPSEQFF
TRBV12-3/TRBV12-4,CASSFPHVQETQYF
TRBV4-1,CASSQERVADYEQYF
TRBV2,CASSLVGTWTSTDTQYF
TRBV5-1,CASSFGGQGSSQPQHF
TRBV6-2/TRBV6-3,CASSYLFGGSDGYTF
TRBV6-2/TRBV6-3,CASSPRRGGIVYNEQFF